Reported below is one TCR beta chain. Its specificity is not known. These data belong to a study of OX40 agonist ivuxolimab in advanced cancers. Study details: The dose-escalation cohort was roughly 83% male, with a mean age of about 58 years, ranging about 23 to 90. Study-level points and caveats: At doses 0.1 to 3.0 mg/kg, CD4+ and CD8+ clones expanded. More expanded clones were seen, on average, in CD8+ T cells than in CD4+.

Patients were excluded for autoimmune disease history or systemic immunosuppression. Here immunoSEQ multiplex PCR was the method, and the copy in TCRdb shows in-frame clones only, minus some. Of 55,000 to 65,000 clones in the sample, roughly nine tenths are singletons; the top ten hold 15% to 20%. The receptor's source is an adult with an advanced solid tumor such as melanoma, head and neck, liver or kidney cancer. The input for sequencing was CD4+ or CD8+ T cells sorted from blood, taken in a trial of the OX40 agonist ivuxolimab.

CDR3 coding DNA: TGTGCCAGCAGCCCCGGACAGGGGCTGAATGAGCAGTTCTTC. Its translation is CASSPGQGLNEQFF. V is TRBV5-4 and J is TRBJ2-1; 9 positions agree with TRBD1. The CDR3 is 14 residues long. Losses at the gene ends were 4 bases for V and 7 bases for J; bases not matched to a gene: 6. CDR1 and CDR2 (germline): SGHNT, YYREEE (reference sequence).